The present T cell receptor beta chain was sequenced within a study of CD8 T cells in ankylosing spondylitis. The study, taken as a whole, reports: Significant enrichment of disease-linked clones was reported in matched ankylosing spondylitis synovial fluid. Some motif variants were previously reported in reactive arthritis synovial fluid and blood.

TCRdb redid the calling of the 5' RACE reads with MiXCR, one entry per CDR3 protein. The data hold about 300,000 distinct CDR3 sequences, with 11% observed a single time. Only a few counts were recorded for this clonotype. As yet, its antigen is unknown. The ends were cut back, 1 base at V and 1 base at J, with 12 bases in the middle. Per germline, CDR1 SGHDN and CDR2 FVKESK. This CDR3 is built from 16 residues. J is TRBJ2-3 and V is TRBV14; D perhaps matches TRBD1 (6 bases). The clonotype originates from a female donor with ankylosing spondylitis or in good health (not recorded which). Sequenced sample: blood, either unsorted or a sorted T cell fraction (not recorded which). The CDR3 here is CASSQVGTPRTDTQYF. In DNA form, the CDR3 reads TGTGCCAGCAGCCAAGTTGGGACACCCCGCACAGATACGCAGTATTTT.